Following are 17 T cell receptor beta chains from one sample sequenced in a study of T-cell reconstitution after alpha-beta-depleted transplantation in children. TCRbeta library construction was performed incorporating unique molecular identifiers. TCRdb reprocessed the PCR reads with MiXCR, giving one entry per CDR3 protein. The top ten clones hold over 25% of a sample with about a million distinct CDR3 sequences, roughly 31% of them seen once. The sequences come from PBMCs, mostly from graft donor cells, collected 360 days after TCRalphabeta/CD19-depleted stem cell transplant. The receptor source for this set is a boy in the first two years of life who had a stem cell transplant for SCID, so the T cells may come from the graft donor.

The CDR3 DNA reads TGCAGCGTTGTTCAGACGTACGAGCAGTACTTC. Translating gives CSVVQTYEQYF. The V gene is TRBV29-1, the J gene TRBJ2-7; D call uncertain. The CDR3 is 11 residues long. Trimming removed 4 bases at V and 4 bases at J, with 8 bases between. Germline V CDR1 and CDR2: SQVTM, ANQGSEA.

This sequence joins TRBV3-1 and TRBJ2-7; TRBD2 is a possible D gene (7 bases). CDR1 LGHDT and CDR2 YNNKEL come from the germline V gene (reference sequence). CDR3 size: 16 residues. Trimming removed 1 base at V and 0 bases at J, with 13 bases between. Here the CDR3 DNA reads TGTGCCAGCAGCCAAGGAGGGGGGGCGGGCTCCTACGAGCAGTACTTC. Translating gives CASSQGGGAGSYEQYF.

The chain recombines TRBV19 with TRBJ1-3; D is uncertain. The CDR3 covers 14 residues. CDR1 is LNHDA and CDR2 is SQIVND in the germline V gene (reference sequence). With 3 bases removed from V and 2 bases from J, the gap between germline ends came to 8 bases. In DNA, the CDR3 is TGTGCCAGTAGTATCGCCGCAACTGGAAACACCATATATTTT. Translated, it gives CASSIAATGNTIYF.

The chain employs TRBV29-1 and TRBJ2-7; D is tentatively TRBD1 or TRBD2 (6 bases each). Per germline, CDR1 SQVTM and CDR2 ANQGSEA. Trimming pared 0 bases from V and 0 bases from J, leaving 9 bases between. The CDR3 is made up of 14 amino acids. CDR3 DNA sequence: TGCAGCGTTGAAGAAGGGGGGCACTCCTACGAGCAGTACTTC. It codes for CSVEEGGHSYEQYF.

The V gene is TRBV12-3 or TRBV12-4, the J gene TRBJ1-3; D gene uncertain. This CDR3 has 15 amino acids. Trimming removed 3 bases at V and 0 bases at J, with 9 bases between. In DNA, the CDR3 is TGTGCCAGCAGTTTGGGCAGTGCCTCTGGAAACACCATATATTTT. Translated, it gives CASSLGSASGNTIYF.

The rearrangement uses TRBV3-1 and TRBJ1-1; the D is unclear. V was trimmed by 3 bases and J by 5 bases, leaving 10 bases between them. The length of the CDR3 is 13 residues. Germline CDR1 and CDR2: LGHDT and YNNKEL (reference sequence). DNA for the CDR3: TGTGCCAGCAGCCAGGGCTTGAGGACTGAAGCTTTCTTT. Protein: CASSQGLRTEAFF.

This clonotype was seen a few times. The chain recombines TRBV29-1 with TRBJ2-6; 11 bases align to TRBD1. V lost 4 bases and J lost 2; bases outside the gene matches: 7. The germline gives CDR1 SQVTM, CDR2 ANQGSEA. The CDR3 has 17 residues. CDR3 nucleotide sequence: TGCAGCGTTGGGACGGGGACAGGGGGGACTGGGGCCAACGTCCTGACTTTC. It codes for CSVGTGTGGTGANVLTF. Full variable domain (remainder filled in from reference TRBV29-1 and TRBJ2-6): SAVISQKPSRDICQRGTSLTIQCQVDSQVTMMFWYRQQPGQSLTLIATANQGSEATYESGFVIDKFPISRPNLTFSTLTVSNMSPEDSSIYLCSVGTGTGGTGANVLTFGAGSRLTVL.

In its sample, this clonotype was seen a few times. The gene calls are TRBV27 and TRBJ2-7; weak D call: TRBD1 (5 bases). The CDR3 has 14 residues. V shed 5 bases and J shed 6 bases, with 17 bases lying between them. Germline V CDR1 and CDR2: MNHEY, SMNVEV (reference sequence). The CDR3 DNA reads TGTGCCAGCAGTCAGGACGACAGCGAGTCCGAGCAGTACTTC. This gives the protein CASSQDDSESEQYF.

The rearrangement links TRBV11-2 to TRBJ2-7; no reliable D call. Germline V gene sequence: CDR1 SGHAT, CDR2 FQNNGV. V shed 5 bases and J shed 2 bases, with 13 bases lying between them. The CDR3 length is 14 residues. The CDR3 coding sequence is TGTGCCAGCAGCCTACTAAGAGGCCCCTACGAGCAGTACTTC. Translating gives CASSLLRGPYEQYF. The full variable domain, with the rest looked up from reference TRBV11-2 and TRBJ2-7, is EAGVAQSPRYKIIEKRQSVAFWCNPISGHATLYWYQQILGQGPKLLIQFQNNGVVDDSQLPKDRFSAERLKGVDSTLKIQPAKLEDSAVYLCASSLLRGPYEQYFGPGTRLTVT.

V is TRBV20-1 and J is TRBJ1-2; TRBD1 is a possible D gene (6 bases). Germline CDR1 DFQATT, CDR2 SNEGSKA (reference sequence). The CDR3 extends over 11 amino acids. The V and J ends lost 4 bases and 8 bases respectively, with 11 bases between them. DNA of the CDR3: TGCAGTGCTAACCCAGGGGACGGCTACACCTTC. Translated: CSANPGDGYTF.

This clonotype was recorded a few times. A read error may produce the germline difference seen at one junction end. The chain couples TRBV12-3 or TRBV12-4 to TRBJ2-2, with TRBD1 identical over 9 bases. The CDR3 totals 12 residues. The CDR3 spells CASSLTGGELFF. CDR3 nucleotides: TGTGCCAGCAGTTTGACAGGGGGGGAACTGTTTTTT.

The V gene is TRBV28, the J gene TRBJ2-7; TRBD1 matches at 8 bases. Germline V gene sequence: CDR1 MDHEN, CDR2 SYDVKM. V dropped 5 bases and J dropped 4; count of bases not matched to a gene: 13. This CDR3 spans 16 amino acids. The CDR3 sequence is CASSLPPTGVWYEQYF. The CDR3 bases are TGTGCCAGCAGTCTGCCGCCGACAGGGGTCTGGTACGAGCAGTACTTC.

Worth noting for this clonotype: The junction shows a germline mismatch at one end, possibly a read error. The chain joins TRBV20-1 to TRBJ1-2; possible D gene TRBD1, 5 bases. CDR1 is DFQATT, CDR2 SNEGSKA, per germline (reference sequence). The CDR3 totals 14 residues. For the CDR3, the DNA is TGTAGTGCTAGTTCCGTGGGCAGGGTCTATGGCTACACCTTC. Amino acid sequence: CSASSVGRVYGYTF.

This rearrangement joins TRBV7-3 to TRBJ2-7, with D perhaps TRBD2 (5 bases). The CDR3 loop spans 14 amino acids. The germline V gene has CDR1 SGHTA and CDR2 FQGTGA. V lost 6 bases, J lost 2 bases, and 14 bases lay in between. CDR3 DNA: TGTGCCAGCAGGTTCCGCGGACTCGCCTACGAGCAGTACTTC. This codes for CASRFRGLAYEQYF.

The chain couples TRBV20-1 to TRBJ2-5, with unresolved D. V was clipped by 2 bases and J by 5 bases, with 15 bases between them. The germline V gene encodes CDR1 DFQATT and CDR2 SNEGSKA (reference sequence). The CDR3 has 14 residues. CDR3 sequence (DNA): TGCAGTGCTAGATCTGATTCCCTCGGGGAGACCCAGTACTTC. Its protein is CSARSDSLGETQYF.

The chain combines TRBV11-2 with TRBJ2-3; 15 bases align to TRBD2. Germline V gene lookup returns CDR1 SGHAT and CDR2 FQNNGV. The CDR3 spans 20 residues. Losses at the gene ends were 4 bases for V and 3 bases for J; bases not matched to a gene: 14. The CDR3 nucleotides read TGTGCCAGCAGCTCCAGCAACCAAGGACTAGCGGGGGGGGCTACAGATACGCAGTATTTT. This sequence encodes CASSSSNQGLAGGATDTQYF.

This clonotype was found a few times. V is TRBV15 and J is TRBJ2-5; TRBD2 matches at 7 bases. CDR1 is LNHNV, CDR2 YYDKDF, per germline (reference sequence). CDR3 length: 18 amino acids. V shed 1 base and J 2 bases; nucleotides not matched to a gene: 13. The CDR3 coding sequence is TGTGCCACCAGCAGAGTGGGAGGGCCGGCCGTAGGTCAAGAGACCCAGTACTTC. It codes for CATSRVGGPAVGQETQYF.